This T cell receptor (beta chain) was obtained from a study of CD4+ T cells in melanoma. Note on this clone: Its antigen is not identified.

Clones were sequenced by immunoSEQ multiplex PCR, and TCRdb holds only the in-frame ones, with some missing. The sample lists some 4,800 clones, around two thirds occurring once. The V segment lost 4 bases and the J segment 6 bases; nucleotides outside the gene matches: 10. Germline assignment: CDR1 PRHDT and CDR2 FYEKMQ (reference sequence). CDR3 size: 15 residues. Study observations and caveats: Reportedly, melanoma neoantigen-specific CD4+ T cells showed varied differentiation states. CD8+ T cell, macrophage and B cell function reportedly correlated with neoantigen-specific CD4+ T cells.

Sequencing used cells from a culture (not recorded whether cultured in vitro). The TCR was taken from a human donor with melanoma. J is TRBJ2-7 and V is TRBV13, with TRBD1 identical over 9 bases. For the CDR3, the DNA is TGTGCCAGCAGCTCGTCAACCGGGACAGGGTCCGAGCAGTACTTC. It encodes CASSSSTGTGSEQYF. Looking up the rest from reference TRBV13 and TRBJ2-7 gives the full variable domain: AAGVIQSPRHLIKEKRETATLKCYPIPRHDTVYWYQQGPGQDPQFLISFYEKMQSDKGSIPDRFSAQQFSDYHSELNMSSLELGDSALYFCASSSSTGTGSEQYFGPGTRLTVT.